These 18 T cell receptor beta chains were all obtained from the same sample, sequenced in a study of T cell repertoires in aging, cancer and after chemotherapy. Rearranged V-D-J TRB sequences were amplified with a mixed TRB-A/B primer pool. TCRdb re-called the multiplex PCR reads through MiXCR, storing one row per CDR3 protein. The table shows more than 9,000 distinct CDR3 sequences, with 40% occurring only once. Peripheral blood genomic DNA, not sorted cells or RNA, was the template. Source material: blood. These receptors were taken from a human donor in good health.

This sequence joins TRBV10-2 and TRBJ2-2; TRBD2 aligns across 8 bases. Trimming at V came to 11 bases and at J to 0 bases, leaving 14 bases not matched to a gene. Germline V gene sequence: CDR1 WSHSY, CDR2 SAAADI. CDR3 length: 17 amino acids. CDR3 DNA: TGCGCCTGCGTCACGGCGGGGGGACTCTCGAACACCGGGGAGCTGTTTTTT. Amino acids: CACVTAGGLSNTGELFF.

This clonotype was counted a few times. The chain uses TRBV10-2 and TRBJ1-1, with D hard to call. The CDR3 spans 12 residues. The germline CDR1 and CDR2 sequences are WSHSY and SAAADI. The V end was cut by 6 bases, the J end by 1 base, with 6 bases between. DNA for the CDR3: TGCGCCAGCAGGGAGGGGAACACTGAAGCTTTCTTT. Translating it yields CASREGNTEAFF.

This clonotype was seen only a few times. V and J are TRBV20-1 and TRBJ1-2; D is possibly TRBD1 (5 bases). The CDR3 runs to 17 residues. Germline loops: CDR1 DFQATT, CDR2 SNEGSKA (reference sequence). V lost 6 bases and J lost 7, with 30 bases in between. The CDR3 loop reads CSAQLRDASSAGLGYTF. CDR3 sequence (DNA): TGCAGTGCCCAACTCCGGGACGCCTCCTCTGCGGGGCTTGGCTACACCTTC.

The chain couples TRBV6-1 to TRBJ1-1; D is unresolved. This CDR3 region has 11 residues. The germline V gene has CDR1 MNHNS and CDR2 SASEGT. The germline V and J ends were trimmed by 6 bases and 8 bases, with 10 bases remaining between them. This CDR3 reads CASRWTDEAFF. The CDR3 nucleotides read TGTGCCAGCAGGTGGACGGACGAAGCTTTCTTT.

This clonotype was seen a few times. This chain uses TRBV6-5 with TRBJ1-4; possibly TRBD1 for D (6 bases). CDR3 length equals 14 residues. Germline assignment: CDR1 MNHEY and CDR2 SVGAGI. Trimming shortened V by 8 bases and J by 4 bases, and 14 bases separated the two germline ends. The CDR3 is CASSGQYNNEKLFF. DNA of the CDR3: TGTGCCAGCTCGGGACAATATAATAATGAAAAACTGTTTTTT.

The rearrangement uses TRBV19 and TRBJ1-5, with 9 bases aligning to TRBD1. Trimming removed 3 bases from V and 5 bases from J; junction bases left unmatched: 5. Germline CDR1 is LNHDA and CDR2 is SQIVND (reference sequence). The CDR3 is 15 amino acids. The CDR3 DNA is TGTGCCAGTAGTATCCGGGACAGGGTCCATCAGCCCCAGCATTTT. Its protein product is CASSIRDRVHQPQHF.

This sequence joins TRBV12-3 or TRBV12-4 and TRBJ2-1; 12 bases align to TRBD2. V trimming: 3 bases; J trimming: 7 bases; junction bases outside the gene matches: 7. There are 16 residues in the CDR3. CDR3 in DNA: TGTGCCAGCAGTTTGAGGGCTAGCGGGGGGGCGAATGAGCAGTTCTTC. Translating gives CASSLRASGGANEQFF.

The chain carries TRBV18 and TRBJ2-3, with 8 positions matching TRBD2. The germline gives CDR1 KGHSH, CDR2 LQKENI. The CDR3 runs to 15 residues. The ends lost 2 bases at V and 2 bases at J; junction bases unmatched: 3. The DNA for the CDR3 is TGTGCCAGCTCACCAGGACTAGCAAACACAGATACGCAGTATTTT. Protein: CASSPGLANTDTQYF.

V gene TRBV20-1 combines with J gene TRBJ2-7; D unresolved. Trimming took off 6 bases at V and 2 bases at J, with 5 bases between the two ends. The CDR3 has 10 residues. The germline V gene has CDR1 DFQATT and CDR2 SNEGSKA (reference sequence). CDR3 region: CSAGTYEQYF. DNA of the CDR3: TGCAGTGCAGGTACCTACGAGCAGTACTTC.

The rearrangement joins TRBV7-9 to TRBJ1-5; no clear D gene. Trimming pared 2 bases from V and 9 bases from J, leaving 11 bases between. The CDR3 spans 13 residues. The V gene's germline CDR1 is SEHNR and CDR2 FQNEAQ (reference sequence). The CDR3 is CASSLSGLRPQHF. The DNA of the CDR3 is TGTGCCAGCAGCTTATCTGGCCTCAGGCCCCAGCATTTT.

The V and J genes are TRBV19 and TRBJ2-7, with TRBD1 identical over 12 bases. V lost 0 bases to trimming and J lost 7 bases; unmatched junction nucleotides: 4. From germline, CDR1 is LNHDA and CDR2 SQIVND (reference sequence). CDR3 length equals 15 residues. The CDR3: CASSIDGTGGLEQYF. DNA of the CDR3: TGTGCCAGTAGTATAGATGGGACAGGGGGCCTGGAGCAGTACTTC. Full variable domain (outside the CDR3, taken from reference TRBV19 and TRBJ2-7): DGGITQSPKYLFRKEGQNVTLSCEQNLNHDAMYWYRQDPGQGLRLIYYSQIVNDFQKGDIAEGYSVSREKKESFPLTVTSAQKNPTAFYLCASSIDGTGGLEQYFGPGTRLTVT.

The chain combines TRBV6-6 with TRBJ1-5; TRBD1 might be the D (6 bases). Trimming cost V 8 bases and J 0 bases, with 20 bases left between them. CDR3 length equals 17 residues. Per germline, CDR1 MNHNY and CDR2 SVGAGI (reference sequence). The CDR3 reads CASSGLRGGYSNQPQHF. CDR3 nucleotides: TGTGCCAGCTCTGGTCTCAGGGGAGGCTATAGCAATCAGCCCCAGCATTTT.

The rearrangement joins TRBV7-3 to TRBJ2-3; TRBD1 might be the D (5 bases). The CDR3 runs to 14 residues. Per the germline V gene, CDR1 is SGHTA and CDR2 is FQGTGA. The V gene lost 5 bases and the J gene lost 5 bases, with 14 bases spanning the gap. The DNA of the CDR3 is TGTGCCAGCAGCCTGGGGCTAGTAGGAGATACGCAGTATTTT. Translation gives CASSLGLVGDTQYF.

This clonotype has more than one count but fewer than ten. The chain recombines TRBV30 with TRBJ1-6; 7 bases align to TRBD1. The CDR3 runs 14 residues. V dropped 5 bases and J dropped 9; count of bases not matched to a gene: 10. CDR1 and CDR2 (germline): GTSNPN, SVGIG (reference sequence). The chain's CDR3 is CAWSRGGYGSPLHF. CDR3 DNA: TGTGCCTGGTCCAGGGGGGGGTACGGTTCACCCCTCCACTTT.

CDR3: CASSEKVPSGGRSEQFF. DNA of the CDR3: TGTGCCAGCAGTGAAAAGGTCCCTAGCGGGGGACGCTCAGAGCAGTTCTTC. The gene calls are TRBV6-1 and TRBJ2-1, with TRBD2 identical over 10 bases. This CDR3 is built from 17 residues. After removal of 2 bases from V and 10 bases from J, the junction contained 14 bases not matched to a gene. Germline V gives CDR1 MNHNS, CDR2 SASEGT.

Written as DNA, the CDR3 is TGTGCCAGCAGTCCCTCGGAGGGTCTGGTCTCTTATGGCTACACCTTC. It codes for CASSPSEGLVSYGYTF. The chain joins TRBV27 to TRBJ1-2; no firm D call. Germline CDR1 is MNHEY and CDR2 is SMNVEV (reference sequence). This CDR3 has 16 residues. Trimming left V 5 bases short and J 5 bases short, with 21 bases between.

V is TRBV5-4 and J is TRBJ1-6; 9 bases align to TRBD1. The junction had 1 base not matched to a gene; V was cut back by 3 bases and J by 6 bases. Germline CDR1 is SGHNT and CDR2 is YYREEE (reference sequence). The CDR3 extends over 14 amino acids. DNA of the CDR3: TGTGCCAGCAGCTCGGACAGGGGTAATTCACCCCTCCACTTT. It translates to CASSSDRGNSPLHF.

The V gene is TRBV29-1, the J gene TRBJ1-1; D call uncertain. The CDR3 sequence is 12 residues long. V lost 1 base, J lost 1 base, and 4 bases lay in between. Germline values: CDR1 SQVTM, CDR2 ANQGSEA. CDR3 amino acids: CSVEGWNTEAFF. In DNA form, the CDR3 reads TGCAGCGTTGAAGGCTGGAACACTGAAGCTTTCTTT.